Listed below are T cell receptor beta chains from one sample, sequenced in a study of shared clonotypes between healthy human individuals. Clones were read by immunoSEQ multiplex PCR, and TCRdb kept only the in-frame ones, dropping some. The data show over 750,000 clones, 90% to 97% seen once. Material: naive CD8+ T cells sorted from blood. These receptors were obtained from a man younger than 45 in good health. Each CDR3 is given without its conserved first and last residue. Each record gives: V gene, J gene, CDR3 protein.

TRBV7-9	TRBJ2-1	ASSLTRVYNEQF
TRBV27	TRBJ2-7	ASSLASPGEQY
TRBV11-2	TRBJ2-7	ASSLDRPSYMEQY
TRBV25-1	TRBJ2-4	ASELFQY
TRBV7-8	TRBJ2-1	ASSPSGGFYNEQF
TRBV13	TRBJ2-7	ASSLGTSGRFYEQY
TRBV18	TRBJ2-7	ASSPDSFSYEQY
TRBV30	TRBJ1-5	AWSTIVGASNQPQH
TRBV18	TRBJ2-1	ASSPRTSGRGTNEQF
TRBV28	TRBJ2-3	ASSPTSGRALDTQY
TRBV15	TRBJ2-3	ATSRDRADTQY
TRBV6-5	TRBJ1-5	ASSSGFGQPQH
TRBV7-2	TRBJ1-1	ASSRGLQKNTEAF
TRBV20-1	TRBJ2-7	SARDAGEQY
TRBV5-1	TRBJ2-7	ASSSPGTSAYEQY
TRBV6-1	TRBJ1-5	ASSDTVNQPQH